These 25 T cell receptor beta chains share one sample of origin, sequenced in a study of cytomegalovirus exposure and HLA in healthy donors. The PCR ran on 60 Vbeta and 13 Jbeta primers. Data came from immunoSEQ multiplex PCR; TCRdb stores just in-frame clones and leaves some out. The sample contains 200,000 to 250,000 clones, 82% of which appear only once. Sequencing input: PBMCs. These receptors were collected from a woman between 35 and 50 years old in good health and CMV-seropositive.

The sample holds a few counts of this clone. Here the CDR3 DNA reads TGCGCCAGCAGCTATACGGACAGAGGCACCGGGGAGCTGTTTTTT. Its translation: CASSYTDRGTGELFF. The chain joins TRBV5-1 to TRBJ2-2, with a weak D call TRBD1 (6 bases). V was trimmed by 3 bases and J by 4 bases, leaving 13 bases between them. Germline CDR1 is SGHRS and CDR2 is YFSETQ. The CDR3 has 15 amino acids.

The chain joins TRBV7-2 to TRBJ2-7, with 7 bases identical to TRBD1. The germline V gene has CDR1 SGHTA and CDR2 FQGNSA. The CDR3 spans 15 residues. After removal of 0 bases from V and 2 bases from J, the junction contained 4 bases not matched to a gene. The CDR3 DNA sequence: TGTGCCAGCAGCTTAGCCGGGACAGAGACCTACGAGCAGTACTTC. Amino acid sequence: CASSLAGTETYEQYF.

This clone was counted once. The chain combines TRBV7-2 with TRBJ2-7, with a possible D match to TRBD1 (5 bases). The CDR3 has 17 amino acids. CDR1 is SGHTA and CDR2 is FQGNSA in the germline V gene. Trimming took off 5 bases at V and 2 bases at J, with 22 bases between the two ends. CDR3 amino acids: CASSAPLGGQGAYEQYF. The DNA for the CDR3 is TGTGCCAGCAGCGCCCCCCTAGGCGGCCAGGGTGCCTACGAGCAGTACTTC. Drawing the rest from reference TRBV7-2 and TRBJ2-7, the complete variable domain is GAGVSQSPSNKVTEKGKDVELRCDPISGHTALYWYRQSLGQGLEFLIYFQGNSAPDKSGLPSDRFSAERTGGSVSTLTIQRTQQEDSAVYLCASSAPLGGQGAYEQYFGPGTRLTVT.

The chain combines TRBV5-1 with TRBJ1-5, with TRBD1 identical over 8 bases. V lost 3 bases and J lost 1; bases outside the gene matches: 6. The V gene's germline CDR1 is SGHRS and CDR2 YFSETQ. The CDR3 runs 16 residues. The CDR3 nucleotides read TGCGCCAGCAGCTCCGGACAGGGAGGGAGCAATCAGCCCCAGCATTTT. Translated: CASSSGQGGSNQPQHF. The full variable domain, in which reference TRBV5-1 and TRBJ1-5 provide the parts outside the CDR3, is KAGVTQTPRYLIKTRGQQVTLSCSPISGHRSVSWYQQTPGQGLQFLFEYFSETQRNKGNFPGRFSGRQFSNSRSEMNVSTLELGDSALYLCASSSGQGGSNQPQHFGDGTRLSIL.

The chain links TRBV2 to TRBJ1-2; a possible D gene is TRBD1 (5 bases). The V gene lost 6 bases and the J gene lost 4 bases, with 9 bases spanning the gap. The CDR3 is 12 amino acids. The germline gives CDR1 SNHLY, CDR2 FYNNEI. The CDR3 reads CASRGGIYGYTF. The CDR3 DNA is TGTGCCAGCAGGGGGGGGATCTATGGCTACACCTTC. The full variable domain, its missing parts supplied by reference TRBV2 and TRBJ1-2, is EPEVTQTPSHQVTQMGQEVILRCVPISNHLYFYWYRQILGQKVEFLVSFYNNEISEKSEIFDDQFSVERPDGSNFTLKIRSTKLEDSAMYFCASRGGIYGYTFGSGTRLTVV.

This rearrangement joins TRBV18 to TRBJ2-5; 7 nucleotides match TRBD2. V was pared by 6 bases and J by 3 bases, with 7 bases of the junction left unmatched. The CDR3 has 14 amino acids. Per the germline V gene, CDR1 is KGHSH and CDR2 is LQKENI. For the CDR3, the DNA is TGTGCCAGCTCTCAACTAGCGTATGAAGAGACCCAGTACTTC. Encoded protein: CASSQLAYEETQYF. Full variable domain (outside the CDR3, taken from reference TRBV18 and TRBJ2-5): NAGVMQNPRHLVRRRGQEARLRCSPMKGHSHVYWYRQLPEEGLKFMVYLQKENIIDESGMPKERFSAEFPKEGPSILRIQQVVRGDSAAYFCASSQLAYEETQYFGPGTRLLVL.

This clone has only one observation. V and J are TRBV7-2 and TRBJ2-5; 14 bases agree with TRBD2. The CDR3 covers 18 residues. Germline CDR1 reads SGHTA; CDR2 reads FQGNSA. The junction had 9 bases not matched to a gene; V was cut back by 1 base and J by 5 bases. In DNA, the CDR3 is TGTGCCAGCAGCTTAGTAATAGGGACTAGCGGGAGCGGGGAGACCCAGTACTTC. Amino acids: CASSLVIGTSGSGETQYF. The whole variable domain, filled in from reference TRBV7-2 and TRBJ2-5, reads GAGVSQSPSNKVTEKGKDVELRCDPISGHTALYWYRQSLGQGLEFLIYFQGNSAPDKSGLPSDRFSAERTGGSVSTLTIQRTQQEDSAVYLCASSLVIGTSGSGETQYFGPGTRLLVL.

The gene calls are TRBV10-2 and TRBJ2-7; 8 nucleotides line up with TRBD1. Germline V gene data show CDR1 as WSHSY and CDR2 as SAAADI. The trim removed 2 bases at V and 9 bases at J, leaving 0 bases unmatched. CDR3 size: 11 residues. The CDR3 loop reads CASSETGGQYF. In DNA form, the CDR3 reads TGCGCCAGCAGTGAGACAGGGGGGCAGTACTTC.

The chain carries TRBV19 and TRBJ1-2, with a weak D call TRBD1 (6 bases). V was cut by 0 bases and J by 4 bases, with 12 bases left in between. The CDR3 sequence is 15 residues long. Germline V gives CDR1 LNHDA, CDR2 SQIVND (reference sequence). CDR3 protein: CASSIDADSGYGYTF. The CDR3 coding sequence is TGTGCCAGTAGTATAGACGCGGACAGCGGCTATGGCTACACCTTC.

About this clone: Distinct nucleotide sequences in the sample also encode this CDR3. The chain couples TRBV9 to TRBJ1-1, with no clear D. V lost 0 bases, J lost 2 bases, and 8 bases lay in between. Per the germline V gene, CDR1 is SGDLS and CDR2 is YYNGEE. The CDR3 contains 14 residues. CDR3 in amino acids: CASSVAGANTEAFF. The CDR3 DNA is TGTGCCAGCAGCGTAGCGGGAGCTAACACTGAAGCTTTCTTT. The whole variable domain, filled in from reference TRBV9 and TRBJ1-1, reads DSGVTQTPKHLITATGQRVTLRCSPRSGDLSVYWYQQSLDQGLQFLIQYYNGEERAKGNILERFSAQQFPDLHSELNLSSLELGDSALYFCASSVAGANTEAFFGQGTRLTVV.

The chain combines TRBV27 with TRBJ1-1; D is uncertain. V was pared by 2 bases and J by 5 bases, with 9 bases between. This CDR3 is 13 amino acids long. Germline-derived CDR1 and CDR2 are MNHEY and SMNVEV (reference sequence). Here the CDR3 reads CASSLGLRTEAFF. CDR3 bases: TGTGCCAGCAGTTTAGGGTTGAGGACTGAAGCTTTCTTT.

This clone was picked up a small number of times. The rearrangement uses TRBV7-6 and TRBJ2-5, with D tentatively TRBD2 (5 bases). Germline V CDR1 and CDR2: SGHVS, FNYEAQ. The V and J ends lost 3 bases and 4 bases respectively, with 18 bases between them. The CDR3 runs 16 residues. CDR3 DNA sequence: TGTGCCAGCAGCTTGGGCATGCGGGTTGGGTTAGAGACCCAGTACTTC. Amino acids: CASSLGMRVGLETQYF.

The rearrangement joins TRBV5-6 to TRBJ2-1, with 12 bases that match TRBD2. Germline V gives CDR1 SGHDT, CDR2 YYEEEE. The CDR3 is 17 amino acids. With V trimmed by 4 bases and J by 14 bases, 19 bases remained unmatched. The CDR3 region is CASSLDIGLAGGLEEFF. The CDR3, as DNA: TGTGCCAGCAGCCTCGATATAGGGCTAGCGGGAGGGCTCGAGGAGTTCTTC.

Here the CDR3 reads CASSLRGRAVDTQYF. The CDR3 nucleotides are TGTGCCAGCAGCTTAAGAGGGAGGGCGGTAGATACGCAGTATTTT. This chain links TRBV7-3 with TRBJ2-3; 7 bases match TRBD2. The V gene end was trimmed by 1 base and the J gene end by 5 bases; junction bases not matched to a gene: 6. Germline V gene sequence: CDR1 SGHTA, CDR2 FQGTGA. The CDR3 has 15 residues.

The chain links TRBV30 to TRBJ1-5, with D unresolved. The V gene's germline CDR1 is GTSNPN and CDR2 SVGIG (reference sequence). Trimming removed 0 bases at V and 6 bases at J, with 12 bases between. There are 14 residues in the CDR3. CDR3 loop: CAWSVGGTGQPQHF. In DNA, the CDR3 is TGTGCCTGGAGTGTGGGAGGAACCGGTCAGCCCCAGCATTTT.

The chain joins TRBV5-6 to TRBJ1-4; the match to TRBD1 covers 7 bases. The CDR3 contains 16 residues. The V segment lost 4 bases and the J segment 3 bases; nucleotides outside the gene matches: 9. The germline V gene encodes CDR1 SGHDT and CDR2 YYEEEE. CDR3 sequence: CASSIGQVGANEKLFF. The CDR3 coding sequence is TGTGCCAGCAGCATCGGACAGGTGGGGGCTAATGAAAAACTGTTTTTT. The variable domain in full, with the rest retrieved from reference TRBV5-6 and TRBJ1-4, is DAGVTQSPTHLIKTRGQQVTLRCSPKSGHDTVSWYQQALGQGPQFIFQYYEEEERQRGNFPDRFSGHQFPNYSSELNVNALLLGDSALYLCASSIGQVGANEKLFFGSGTQLSVL.

This rearrangement joins TRBV7-2 to TRBJ1-6; 7 positions match TRBD1. This CDR3 is 18 amino acids long. The junction had 10 bases not matched to a gene; V was cut back by 5 bases and J by 0 bases. Germline V CDR1 and CDR2: SGHTA, FQGNSA. The CDR3 loop is CASSNRGQRSSYNSPLHF. The CDR3 DNA is TGTGCCAGCAGCAATAGGGGACAGAGGAGCTCCTATAATTCACCCCTCCACTTT.

The V gene is TRBV6-5, the J gene TRBJ1-6, with 9 bases fitting TRBD1. V shed 5 bases, J shed 8 bases, and the junction held 4 bases outside the gene matches. Germline V lookup: CDR1 MNHEY, CDR2 SVGAGI. This CDR3 is built from 14 residues. The CDR3 loop is CASSRTGVDSPLHF. CDR3 DNA sequence: TGTGCCAGCAGTAGGACAGGGGTGGATTCACCCCTCCACTTT.

This clone was counted only a few times. A junction boundary mismatches the germline segment, possibly from a read error. CDR3 in DNA: TGTTCCAGCAGCCTCCGGACAGGGGCCTACGAGCAGTACTTC. This encodes CSSSLRTGAYEQYF. The rearrangement uses TRBV7-9 and TRBJ2-7, with 9 bases aligning to TRBD1. In germline, CDR1 is SEHNR, CDR2 FQNEAQ (reference sequence). The CDR3 is 14 amino acids.

V and J are TRBV19 and TRBJ2-5; 11 nucleotides agree with TRBD2. CDR3 length: 16 amino acids. After removal of 5 bases from V and 4 bases from J, the junction contained 9 bases not matched to a gene. CDR1 LNHDA and CDR2 SQIVND come from the germline V gene (reference sequence). DNA of the CDR3: TGTGCCAGTAGTGGAACTAGCGGGAGAGGTGGAGAGACCCAGTACTTC. Encoded protein: CASSGTSGRGGETQYF.

V usage is TRBV7-9 and J usage is TRBJ2-1; possible D gene TRBD2, 5 bases. The V and J ends lost 5 bases and 4 bases respectively, with 9 bases between them. The CDR3 has 13 amino acids. In germline, CDR1 is SEHNR, CDR2 FQNEAQ (reference sequence). CDR3 coding DNA: TGTGCCAGCAGCCTACTAGAGTACAATGAGCAGTTCTTC. It yields the protein CASSLLEYNEQFF.

This chain links TRBV2 with TRBJ1-4, with D perhaps matching TRBD1 (6 bases). The V and J ends lost 5 bases and 1 base respectively, with 8 bases between them. CDR1 is SNHLY and CDR2 is FYNNEI in the germline V gene. The CDR3 loop spans 14 amino acids. This CDR3 reads CASSLQGTNEKLFF. As DNA, the CDR3 is TGTGCCAGCAGTTTACAGGGAACTAATGAAAAACTGTTTTTT.

The chain links TRBV13 to TRBJ1-1, with a possible D match to TRBD1 (5 bases). Germline V gene sequence: CDR1 PRHDT, CDR2 FYEKMQ (reference sequence). V lost 7 bases to trimming and J lost 3 bases, with 21 bases between them. The CDR3 is 16 amino acids. CDR3 protein: CASTRSGGGTDTEAFF. The CDR3 region has the DNA TGTGCCAGCACCCGCAGCGGGGGGGGGACGGACACTGAAGCTTTCTTT.

In its sample, this clone was seen once. The chain is built from TRBV9 and TRBJ2-5, with 9 bases aligning to TRBD1. The last part of the DNA fits TRBJ2-7 better; the J call may be wrong. This CDR3 is 15 amino acids long. From germline, CDR1 is SGDLS and CDR2 YYNGEE. The CDR3 reads CASSTTGTGIYEQYF. Written as DNA, the CDR3 is TGTGCCAGCAGCACAACTGGGACAGGGATCTACGAGCAGTACTTC.

DNA of the CDR3: TGTGCCAGCAGCTGGGACAATGGACAAGAGACCCAGTACTTC. Protein: CASSWDNGQETQYF. The chain recombines TRBV5-5 with TRBJ2-5; a possible D gene is TRBD1 (6 bases). Germline V gene data show CDR1 as SGHKS and CDR2 as YYEKEE (reference sequence). V gave up 3 bases and J gave up 2 bases, with 11 bases separating them. CDR3 size: 14 residues.